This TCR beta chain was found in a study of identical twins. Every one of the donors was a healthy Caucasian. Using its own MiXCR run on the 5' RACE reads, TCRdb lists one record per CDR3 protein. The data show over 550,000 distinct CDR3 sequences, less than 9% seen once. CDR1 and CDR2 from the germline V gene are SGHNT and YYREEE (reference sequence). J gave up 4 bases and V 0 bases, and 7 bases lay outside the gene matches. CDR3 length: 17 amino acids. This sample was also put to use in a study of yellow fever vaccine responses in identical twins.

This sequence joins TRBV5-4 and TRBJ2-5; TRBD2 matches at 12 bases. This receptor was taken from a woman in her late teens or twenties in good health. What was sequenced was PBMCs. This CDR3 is CASSLEASGRAGETQYF. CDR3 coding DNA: TGTGCCAGCAGCTTGGAGGCTAGCGGGAGGGCTGGAGAGACCCAGTACTTC.